The 30 T cell receptor beta chains presented below share a single source sample, sequenced in a study of OX40 agonist ivuxolimab in advanced cancers. Method: immunoSEQ multiplex PCR; TCRdb's copy keeps in-frame clones and lacks some. Of approximately 6,600 clones listed, less than 90% were seen once; the top ten hold approximately 27%. The sequencing here drew on CD4+ or CD8+ T cells sorted from blood, taken in a trial of the OX40 agonist ivuxolimab. All receptors derive from an adult with an advanced solid tumor such as melanoma, head and neck, liver or kidney cancer.

The chain employs TRBV11-3 and TRBJ2-3; D is possibly TRBD2 (6 bases). Between the trimmed V and J ends, which lost 4 bases and 0 bases, there was a span of 17 bases. The CDR3 totals 17 residues. The germline CDR1 and CDR2 sequences are SGHNT and YENEEA. The CDR3 region has the DNA TGTGCCAGCAGCTCCTCTTCTAGCGCTGACAGCACAGATACGCAGTATTTT. Protein product: CASSSSSSADSTDTQYF. The entire variable domain, with the rest obtained from reference TRBV11-3 and TRBJ2-3, is as follows: EAGVVQSPRYKIIEKKQPVAFWCNPISGHNTLYWYLQNLGQGPELLIRYENEEAVDDSQLPKDRFSAERLKGVDSTLKIQPAELGDSAVYLCASSSSSSADSTDTQYFGPGTRLTVL.

The J gene is TRBJ2-7, the V gene TRBV5-1; 9 nucleotides match TRBD1. Germline V gene lookup returns CDR1 SGHRS and CDR2 YFSETQ. This CDR3 is built from 15 residues. Trimming took 5 bases from V and 1 from J; bases not matched to a gene: 7. CDR3 coding DNA: TGCGCCAGCAGGGCCGGGACAGGGATATCCTACGAGCAGTACTTC. Amino acid sequence: CASRAGTGISYEQYF.

The genes are TRBV7-9 and TRBJ2-1; a weak D match, TRBD1 (6 bases). The CDR3 is 17 residues long. Germline V lookup: CDR1 SEHNR, CDR2 FQNEAQ (reference sequence). The V and J ends lost 5 bases and 1 base respectively, with 18 bases between them. The CDR3 DNA reads TGTGCCAGCAGCCCCCAATTTGGGGGCCAATCCTACAATGAGCAGTTCTTC. This gives the protein CASSPQFGGQSYNEQFF.

This clone has only one observation. The chain recombines TRBV5-6 with TRBJ1-5; no reliable D call. CDR3 size: 14 residues. Trimming took off 0 bases at V and 5 bases at J, with 9 bases between the two ends. Per germline, CDR1 SGHDT and CDR2 YYEEEE. The DNA of the CDR3 is TGTGCCAGCAGCTTGGGAGCGGGTTATCAGCCCCAGCATTTT. It is translated as CASSLGAGYQPQHF.

The J gene is TRBJ2-5, the V gene TRBV29-1; 12 nucleotides agree with TRBD1. CDR1 and CDR2 (germline): SQVTM, ANQGSEA. The CDR3 totals 14 residues. V was pared by 3 bases and J by 5 bases, with 4 bases of the junction left unmatched. The CDR3, as DNA: TGCAGCGTTGAGGGGGACAGGGGGCGGGAGACCCAGTACTTC. It encodes CSVEGDRGRETQYF.

V gene TRBV5-6 combines with J gene TRBJ2-7, with 9 nucleotides matching TRBD1. Trimming took 0 bases from V and 6 from J; bases not matched to a gene: 1. The CDR3 totals 13 residues. Germline assignment: CDR1 SGHDT and CDR2 YYEEEE. CDR3 in DNA: TGTGCCAGCAGCTTGGGGACAGGGGCCGAGCAGTACTTC. It codes for CASSLGTGAEQYF.

This clone was found a few times. The rearrangement uses TRBV4-2 and TRBJ2-5; D perhaps matches TRBD2 (7 bases). The germline CDR1 and CDR2 sequences are LGHNA and YNFKEQ. V was cut by 3 bases and J by 4 bases, with 24 bases left in between. CDR3 length: 18 residues. The chain's CDR3 is CASSQTLGGGHRLETQYF. CDR3 in DNA: TGTGCCAGCAGCCAGACCCTAGGGGGGGGGCACCGGTTAGAGACCCAGTACTTC.

V is TRBV2 and J is TRBJ2-1, with 13 bases aligning to TRBD2. J gave up 7 bases and V 7 bases, and 7 bases lay outside the gene matches. The V gene's germline CDR1 is SNHLY and CDR2 FYNNEI. The CDR3 runs 15 residues. The CDR3 region has the DNA TGTGCCAGCAACGCCGGGACTAGCGGGGCAAATGAGCAGTTCTTC. Its protein is CASNAGTSGANEQFF. The variable domain in full, completed from reference TRBV2 and TRBJ2-1, reads EPEVTQTPSHQVTQMGQEVILRCVPISNHLYFYWYRQILGQKVEFLVSFYNNEISEKSEIFDDQFSVERPDGSNFTLKIRSTKLEDSAMYFCASNAGTSGANEQFFGPGTRLTVL.

The chain joins TRBV27 to TRBJ2-7; 7 positions match TRBD1. J gave up 2 bases and V 2 bases, and 18 bases lay outside the gene matches. In germline, CDR1 is MNHEY, CDR2 SMNVEV (reference sequence). The CDR3 sequence is 19 residues long. For the CDR3, the DNA is TGTGCCAGCAGTTTACGCCCCTCGAACAGGGGTGAATTTCCCTACGAGCAGTACTTC. The encoded protein is CASSLRPSNRGEFPYEQYF.

In its sample, this clone was seen once. CDR3 sequence reads: CASSLARRSEAGELFF. DNA for the CDR3: TGCGCCAGCAGCTTGGCCCGACGCTCAGAAGCCGGGGAGCTGTTTTTT. The chain employs TRBV5-1 and TRBJ2-2; D not certain. CDR3 length: 16 residues. Germline V gives CDR1 SGHRS, CDR2 YFSETQ. V gave up 0 bases and J gave up 6 bases, with 15 bases separating them.

The chain joins TRBV7-6 to TRBJ2-7; D is possibly TRBD2 (6 bases). Germline V CDR1 and CDR2: SGHVS, FNYEAQ. CDR3 size: 13 residues. Trimming removed 5 bases from V and 6 bases from J, with 14 bases in between. In DNA form, the CDR3 reads TGTGCCAGCAGCCCAGCGGGCTGGGCCGAGCAGTACTTC. Protein product: CASSPAGWAEQYF.

The rearrangement links TRBV9 to TRBJ2-7; D may correspond to TRBD1 or TRBD2 (5 bases each). The CDR3 has 15 amino acids. V dropped 0 bases and J dropped 5 bases, with 15 bases sitting between them. CDR1 is SGDLS and CDR2 is YYNGEE in the germline V gene. As DNA, the CDR3 is TGTGCCAGCAGCGTAGATCAGGGATTGCGGGACGAGCAGTACTTC. Protein: CASSVDQGLRDEQYF. The whole variable domain, remainder taken from reference TRBV9 and TRBJ2-7, is DSGVTQTPKHLITATGQRVTLRCSPRSGDLSVYWYQQSLDQGLQFLIQYYNGEERAKGNILERFSAQQFPDLHSELNLSSLELGDSALYFCASSVDQGLRDEQYFGPGTRLTVT.

Only one count was recorded for this clone. The CDR3 DNA reads TGCAGTACGGACAGCCCTGGGGGCTACACCTTC. This encodes CSTDSPGGYTF. The gene calls are TRBV20-1 and TRBJ1-2, with TRBD1 as a possible D gene (6 bases). Germline V gene sequence: CDR1 DFQATT, CDR2 SNEGSKA (reference sequence). This CDR3 region has 11 residues. V gave up 8 bases and J gave up 8 bases, with 15 bases separating them.

CDR3 sequence reads: CAWSVGANTEAFF. The CDR3 nucleotides read TGTGCCTGGAGTGTTGGAGCGAACACTGAAGCTTTCTTT. The V call is TRBV30, the J call TRBJ1-1; D remains unclear. Germline values: CDR1 GTSNPN, CDR2 SVGIG (reference sequence). This CDR3 region has 13 residues. Trimming pared 0 bases from V and 1 base from J, leaving 6 bases between.

The chain combines TRBV30 with TRBJ2-7; TRBD1 is a possible D gene (6 bases). Germline values: CDR1 GTSNPN, CDR2 SVGIG (reference sequence). The V gene lost 0 bases and the J gene lost 6 bases, with 12 bases spanning the gap. This CDR3 has 13 residues. The CDR3 sequence: CAWSVGQGSEQYF. DNA for the CDR3: TGTGCCTGGAGTGTAGGGCAGGGGAGCGAGCAGTACTTC.

The genes are TRBV18 and TRBJ1-1; no clear D gene. Germline CDR1 KGHSH, CDR2 LQKENI. There are 13 residues in the CDR3. The V gene lost 2 bases and the J gene lost 0 bases, with 4 bases spanning the gap. The CDR3 DNA reads TGTGCCAGCTCACCAGGCCTGAACACTGAAGCTTTCTTT. The encoded protein is CASSPGLNTEAFF.

CDR3 nucleotides: TGTGCCAGTAGTTGGACTAGCGGGAGAGGCGACGAGCAGTACTTC. The encoded protein is CASSWTSGRGDEQYF. The rearrangement links TRBV19 to TRBJ2-7; 13 positions match TRBD2. After removal of 5 bases from V and 5 bases from J, the junction contained 6 bases not matched to a gene. Germline lookup yields CDR1 LNHDA and CDR2 SQIVND (reference sequence). The CDR3 length is 15 residues.

The CDR3 region is CASKGGNYEQYF. CDR3 sequence (DNA): TGTGCCAGCAAAGGCGGGAACTACGAGCAGTACTTC. The V and J genes are TRBV11-2 and TRBJ2-7; possibly TRBD2 for D (6 bases). CDR1 SGHAT and CDR2 FQNNGV come from the germline V gene. The CDR3 runs to 12 residues. V was shortened by 7 bases and J by 3 bases, with 10 bases between the two germline ends. Together with reference TRBV11-2 and TRBJ2-7, the CDR3 gives the full variable domain: EAGVAQSPRYKIIEKRQSVAFWCNPISGHATLYWYQQILGQGPKLLIQFQNNGVVDDSQLPKDRFSAERLKGVDSTLKIQPAKLEDSAVYLCASKGGNYEQYFGPGTRLTVT.

The chain uses TRBV6-1 and TRBJ1-2; tentatively, D is TRBD1 (5 bases). V was trimmed by 7 bases and J by 4 bases, leaving 13 bases between them. The CDR3 totals 13 residues. Germline CDR1 MNHNS, CDR2 SASEGT. CDR3 amino acids: CASTGIRGYGYTF. CDR3 sequence (DNA): TGTGCCAGCACCGGGATTAGGGGCTATGGCTACACCTTC.

This chain connects TRBV6-5 to TRBJ1-2, with 7 nucleotides matching TRBD1. Losses at the gene ends were 10 bases for V and 8 bases for J; bases not matched to a gene: 7. This CDR3 has 11 amino acids. CDR1 and CDR2 (germline): MNHEY, SVGAGI. CDR3 residues: CATEDRSGYTF. The CDR3 DNA reads TGTGCCACCGAGGACAGGTCCGGCTACACCTTC.

The CDR3 reads CASSLYRGTEAFF. The CDR3, as DNA: TGTGCCAGCAGTTTATACAGGGGGACTGAAGCTTTCTTT. The chain joins TRBV27 to TRBJ1-1; 8 bases align to TRBD1. CDR1 and CDR2 from the germline V gene are MNHEY and SMNVEV (reference sequence). CDR3 length: 13 residues. V was pared by 1 base and J by 5 bases, with 0 bases of the junction left unmatched.

This clone was found a few times. The chain recombines TRBV15 with TRBJ1-1; 7 bases are a match to TRBD1. Germline CDR1 reads LNHNV; CDR2 reads YYDKDF (reference sequence). Trimming at V came to 7 bases and at J to 2 bases, leaving 7 bases not matched to a gene. CDR3 length equals 14 residues. CDR3 sequence (DNA): TGTGCCACCACCTTGGACAGGTCAAACACTGAAGCTTTCTTT. Protein product: CATTLDRSNTEAFF. Filled out from reference TRBV15 and TRBJ1-1, the complete variable domain reads DAMVIQNPRYQVTQFGKPVTLSCSQTLNHNVMYWYQQKSSQAPKLLFHYYDKDFNNEADTPDNFQSRRPNTSFCFLDIRSPGLGDTAMYLCATTLDRSNTEAFFGQGTRLTVV.

The genes are TRBV13 and TRBJ2-3, with D uncertain. CDR3 length: 12 amino acids. V was clipped by 3 bases and J by 2 bases, with 3 bases between them. Germline V CDR1 and CDR2: PRHDT, FYEKMQ (reference sequence). The CDR3 loop reads CASSFYTDTQYF. For the CDR3, the DNA is TGTGCCAGCAGCTTTTACACAGATACGCAGTATTTT.

This chain connects TRBV7-9 to TRBJ2-7; D could derive from TRBD1 or TRBD2 (7 bases each). The CDR3 runs to 14 residues. Looked up from germline, CDR1 is SEHNR and CDR2 is FQNEAQ (reference sequence). The V and J ends lost 6 bases and 6 bases respectively, with 18 bases between them. The CDR3 protein is CASRPGGAGPEQYF. CDR3 sequence (DNA): TGTGCCAGCAGACCAGGGGGGGCAGGGCCCGAGCAGTACTTC.

The chain combines TRBV28 with TRBJ1-5; D remains unclear. Germline assignment: CDR1 MDHEN and CDR2 SYDVKM. Trimming took off 6 bases at V and 7 bases at J, with 16 bases between the two ends. CDR3 length equals 14 residues. The CDR3 DNA sequence: TGTGCCAGCAGGACCGGGGAACATGGGCAGCCCCAGCATTTT. Translated, it gives CASRTGEHGQPQHF.

The chain uses TRBV11-3 and TRBJ1-1; tentatively, D is TRBD1 (5 bases). Trimming removed 5 bases from V and 2 bases from J, with 15 bases in between. Germline CDR1 SGHNT, CDR2 YENEEA. The CDR3 runs to 15 residues. CDR3 bases: TGTGCCAGCAGCCCCGGTCGAGGGGCTAACACTGAAGCTTTCTTT. It translates to CASSPGRGANTEAFF.

This clone came up once. J is TRBJ2-7 and V is TRBV6-9; no firm D call. The CDR3 covers 13 residues. CDR1 and CDR2 (germline): MNHGY, SVAAGI. V lost 2 bases and J 0 bases, leaving 5 bases between the germline ends. CDR3: CASSYGPSYEQYF. The CDR3 DNA sequence: TGTGCCAGCAGTTATGGGCCCTCCTACGAGCAGTACTTC.

The rearrangement links TRBV30 to TRBJ2-7; 7 bases match TRBD1. V lost 1 base, J lost 2 bases, and 2 bases stayed unmatched. Germline CDR1 reads GTSNPN; CDR2 reads SVGIG (reference sequence). The CDR3 is made up of 13 amino acids. CDR3: CAWSGQGPYEQYF. The CDR3 coding sequence is TGTGCCTGGAGTGGACAGGGCCCCTACGAGCAGTACTTC.

The genes are TRBV15 and TRBJ1-5; no clear D gene. The germline CDR1 and CDR2 sequences are LNHNV and YYDKDF (reference sequence). V lost 0 bases and J lost 5, with 20 bases in between. CDR3 length: 18 amino acids. The CDR3 region has the DNA TGTGCCACCAGCAGAGATAGACCAAGCCGAACACGAGATCAGCCCCAGCATTTT. Protein sequence: CATSRDRPSRTRDQPQHF.

The chain has TRBV11-1 and TRBJ2-1; weak D call: TRBD2 (6 bases). The CDR3 is made up of 15 amino acids. Germline V gene lookup returns CDR1 SGHAT and CDR2 FQDESV (reference sequence). Trimming shortened V by 0 bases and J by 8 bases, and 14 bases separated the two germline ends. Here the CDR3 DNA reads TGTGCCAGCAGCTTAGCCGGGAGCTCACTGGATGAGCAGTTCTTC. It is translated as CASSLAGSSLDEQFF.